Listed here is a single TCR beta chain. Its recognized antigen is unknown. Relative to the germline gene, one junction end is altered; a read error may explain this. Including cysteine and phenylalanine, the CDR3 has 15 amino acids. Here the CDR3 DNA is all that survives: 45 bases in frame from base 1. According to the germline V gene (reference sequence), CDR1 reads SSHAT and CDR2 reads FNYEAQ. Instrument on record: Illumina NovaSeq 6000. cDNA libraries for TCRalpha and TCRbeta were prepared by 5'RACE using constant-segment primers, with sample barcodes and unique molecular identifiers added. Trizol reagent was used to extract RNA from every sample. The libraries were amplified in two PCR steps, and the second step added a second sample barcode and Illumina TruSeq adapters. Sequencing of the libraries was done on an Illumina NovaSeq, producing 2 x 150 bp paired-end reads. The authors processed their data as follows. With migec v1.2.7, reads were demultiplexed and then collapsed into UMI-guided consensus sequences. Using mixcr v2.1.11, UMI consensuses were aligned to TRA and TRB V and J templates and then assembled into clonotypes. Clonotypes were classified as expanded or contracted when called significant by both edgeR and NoisET, with noise models trained on biological replicates. For edgeR calls, a false discovery rate-adjusted p below 0.01 and a log2 fold-change threshold of 1 were applied. PCA with hierarchical clustering of max-normalized trajectories of the 1000 most abundant clonotypes was used as exploratory dynamics analysis. The CD4 or CD8 phenotype of responding clones was assigned using the separately sequenced CD4+ and CD8+ repertoires. TCRdb reprocessing: public reads trimmed at Q25 with fastp, clones called with MiXCR, in-frame beta chains kept. Merged by CDR3 protein, the rows form single entries marked with the most common genes and DNA. These V and J calls are TCRdb output, not the study's own analysis. A total of about 420,000 distinct CDR3 sequences appear in this sample, under 25% of them only once. The ten most abundant clones make up around 13% of the sample.

This sample is drawn from a study of T-cell memory formation after mild COVID-19 (dated by TCRdb to the early 2020s). Notes on the research overall: TCR sequence clusters from the two donors were largely donor specific. In a couple of donors, T-cell clones that expanded and contracted after mild COVID-19 were tracked by sequencing TCRalpha and TCRbeta repertoires over time. Two young, previously healthy adult volunteers, one female and one male, were included in the cohort. Results and caveats for the whole study, not just this receptor: Contracting CD4+ clones turned up mainly in the CM and EM memory subsets, whereas EMRA was where CD8+ clones were enriched. Clones contracting from day 15 to 85 had balanced CD4/CD8 phenotypes, while a second wave expanding from day 15 to 37 was biased towards CD4+. The detection of some responding clones in pre-infection memory suggests that pre-existing cross-reactive memory T cells joined the SARS-CoV-2 response. Only two mild cases were covered in the study, and larger cohorts including severe cases with pre-infection samples were considered necessary. SARS-CoV-2 specificity was not confirmed for the second-wave clones peaking on day 37.

Ficoll-Paque density gradient centrifugation was the method used to isolate PBMCs. Source material: PBMCs or a T cell subset sorted from them (not recorded which). The sequence links TRBV7-7 to TRBJ2-2, with the D call tentatively TRBD1 or TRBD2, each fitting 5 bases. This sequence originates from an adult woman who had mild COVID-19 (a few samples of this study predate the infection). The sample titles of this study are shuffled in the database, so cell type and time point are left out; the donor was told from shared clones. The encoded CDR3 is CASSLGVSNTGELFF. Here is the DNA: TGTGCTAGCAGCTTGGGGGTATCGAACACCGGGGAGCTGTTTTTT.